Presented here are 9 T cell receptor beta chains from one specimen sequenced in a study of long-term antiretroviral therapy in people with HIV. The assay used was immunoSEQ (version v3.0), run at survey level. Only in-frame clones appear in the TCRdb table, and some are missing; sequencing was by immunoSEQ multiplex PCR. This sample has around 13,000 clones, with about 88% found just once. Source: unsorted PBMCs, taken 2.1 years after starting antiretroviral therapy. The receptors derive from a woman aged 40 to 55 with HIV.

V gene TRBV5-1 combines with J gene TRBJ2-3; tentatively, D is TRBD2 (6 bases). The germline gives CDR1 SGHRS, CDR2 YFSETQ. This CDR3 has 15 amino acids. The V and J ends lost 4 bases and 3 bases respectively, with 15 bases between them. CDR3 nucleotides: TGCGCCAGCAGCCCGGACGGACTACCGACAGATACGCAGTATTTT. Its protein is CASSPDGLPTDTQYF. The entire variable domain, with the rest obtained from reference TRBV5-1 and TRBJ2-3, is as follows: KAGVTQTPRYLIKTRGQQVTLSCSPISGHRSVSWYQQTPGQGLQFLFEYFSETQRNKGNFPGRFSGRQFSNSRSEMNVSTLELGDSALYLCASSPDGLPTDTQYFGPGTRLTVL.

This chain joins TRBV7-7 and TRBJ2-3; TRBD1 aligns across 9 bases. V lost 6 bases and J lost 4; bases outside the gene matches: 8. CDR3 size: 15 residues. The germline CDR1 and CDR2 sequences are SSHAT and FNYEAQ (reference sequence). DNA of the CDR3: TGTGCCAGCAGTTCCGGGACAGGGATTTCAGATACGCAGTATTTT. Residues: CASSSGTGISDTQYF.

This chain links TRBV4-3 with TRBJ2-3; TRBD1 might be the D (6 bases). Germline V gene lookup returns CDR1 LGHNA and CDR2 YSLEER. V dropped 1 base and J dropped 1 base, with 6 bases sitting between them. The CDR3 spans 14 residues. CDR3 DNA sequence: TGCGCCAGCAGCCAAGCAGGGGGCACAGATACGCAGTATTTT. Translated, it gives CASSQAGGTDTQYF.

The rearrangement links TRBV7-9 to TRBJ1-2; D might be TRBD1 (5 bases). This CDR3 has 16 residues. The germline V gene encodes CDR1 SEHNR and CDR2 FQNEAQ (reference sequence). Trimming removed 1 base from V and 1 base from J, with 13 bases in between. For the CDR3, the DNA is TGTGCCAGCAGCTTAGGGGCAGGGAATATTAACTATGGCTACACCTTC. Translation: CASSLGAGNINYGYTF.

The V gene is TRBV5-1, the J gene TRBJ2-2, with D maybe TRBD1 (5 bases). The CDR3 covers 16 residues. V shed 0 bases and J shed 2 bases, with 11 bases lying between them. From germline, CDR1 is SGHRS and CDR2 YFSETQ. The CDR3, as DNA: TGCGCCAGCAGCTTGGCCAGGGATAGAAACACCGGGGAGCTGTTTTTT. It is translated as CASSLARDRNTGELFF.

By frequency in the sample, this clone is large (0.1 to 1%). The V gene is TRBV10-3, the J gene TRBJ1-6; D uncertain. Germline V lookup: CDR1 ENHRY, CDR2 SYGVKD. The CDR3 has 14 amino acids. Trimming left V 10 bases short and J 6 bases short, with 16 bases between. CDR3 in amino acids: CATQVEHPNSPLHF. The DNA of the CDR3 is TGTGCCACCCAGGTCGAACACCCTAATTCACCCCTCCACTTT.

The J gene is TRBJ1-1, the V gene TRBV2, with TRBD1 matching over 9 bases. This CDR3 is built from 14 residues. Germline V gives CDR1 SNHLY, CDR2 FYNNEI. V was pared by 5 bases and J by 3 bases, with 4 bases of the junction left unmatched. The CDR3 protein is CASSRQGEDTEAFF. For the CDR3, the DNA is TGTGCCAGCAGTCGACAGGGGGAGGACACTGAAGCTTTCTTT.

V gene TRBV6-6 combines with J gene TRBJ2-1; 7 bases are a match to TRBD2. Germline values: CDR1 MNHNY, CDR2 SVGAGI (reference sequence). This CDR3 is built from 15 residues. The V and J ends lost 6 bases and 6 bases, in that order; junction bases with no gene match: 11. The CDR3 DNA reads TGTGCCAGCAGCGGACCGGGGGGTAGGCGCAATGAGCAGTTCTTC. As protein: CASSGPGGRRNEQFF.

The V and J genes are TRBV30 and TRBJ1-2; possible D gene TRBD1, 6 bases. V lost 7 bases and J lost 4, with 10 bases in between. Germline V gene sequence: CDR1 GTSNPN, CDR2 SVGIG (reference sequence). CDR3 length: 11 amino acids. The CDR3 DNA reads TGTGCCTCGAAGGGGGTCTATGGCTACACCTTC. Translation gives CASKGVYGYTF.